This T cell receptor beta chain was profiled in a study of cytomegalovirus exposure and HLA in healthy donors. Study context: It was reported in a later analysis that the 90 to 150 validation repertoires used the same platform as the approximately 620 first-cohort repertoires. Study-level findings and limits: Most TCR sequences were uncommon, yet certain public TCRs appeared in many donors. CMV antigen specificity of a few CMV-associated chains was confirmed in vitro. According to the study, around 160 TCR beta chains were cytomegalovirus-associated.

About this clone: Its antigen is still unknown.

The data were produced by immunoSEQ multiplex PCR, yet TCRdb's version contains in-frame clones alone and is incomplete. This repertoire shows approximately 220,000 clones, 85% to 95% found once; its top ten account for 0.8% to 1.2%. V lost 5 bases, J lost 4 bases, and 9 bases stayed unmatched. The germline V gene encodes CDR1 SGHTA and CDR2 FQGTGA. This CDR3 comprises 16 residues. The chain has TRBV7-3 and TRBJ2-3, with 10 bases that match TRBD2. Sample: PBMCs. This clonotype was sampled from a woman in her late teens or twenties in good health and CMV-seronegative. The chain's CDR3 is CASSPASGRSADTQYF. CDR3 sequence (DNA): TGTGCCAGCAGCCCAGCTAGCGGGAGAAGTGCAGATACGCAGTATTTT.